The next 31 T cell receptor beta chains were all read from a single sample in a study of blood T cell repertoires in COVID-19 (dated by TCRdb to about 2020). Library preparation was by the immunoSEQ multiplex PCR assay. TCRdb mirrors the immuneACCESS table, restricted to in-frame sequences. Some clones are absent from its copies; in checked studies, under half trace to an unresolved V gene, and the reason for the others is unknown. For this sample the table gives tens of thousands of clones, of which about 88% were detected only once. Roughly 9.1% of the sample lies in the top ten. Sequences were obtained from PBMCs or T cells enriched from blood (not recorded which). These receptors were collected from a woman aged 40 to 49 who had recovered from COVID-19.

CDR3 nucleotide sequence: TGTGCCAGCAGCCAGGTTGAGAGCAATCAGCCCCAGCATTTT. Translating gives CASSQVESNQPQHF. V and J are TRBV3-1 (or the pseudogene TRBV3-2) and TRBJ1-5; D is uncertain. With 3 bases removed from V and 1 base from J, the gap between germline ends came to 7 bases. This CDR3 contains 14 residues. The germline V gene encodes CDR1 LGHDT and CDR2 YNNKEL (reference sequence).

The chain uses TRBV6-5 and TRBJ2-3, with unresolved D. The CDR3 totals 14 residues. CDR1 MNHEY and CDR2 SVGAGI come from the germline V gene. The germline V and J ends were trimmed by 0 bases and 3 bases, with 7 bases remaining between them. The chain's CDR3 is CASSYSPATDTQYF. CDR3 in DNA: TGTGCCAGCAGTTACTCTCCAGCGACAGATACGCAGTATTTT.

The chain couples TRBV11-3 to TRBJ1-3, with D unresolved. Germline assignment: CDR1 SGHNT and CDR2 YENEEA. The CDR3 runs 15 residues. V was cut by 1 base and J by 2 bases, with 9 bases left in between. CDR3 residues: CASSLVSSPGNTIYF. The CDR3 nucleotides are TGTGCCAGCAGCTTAGTCTCGTCTCCTGGAAACACCATATATTTT.

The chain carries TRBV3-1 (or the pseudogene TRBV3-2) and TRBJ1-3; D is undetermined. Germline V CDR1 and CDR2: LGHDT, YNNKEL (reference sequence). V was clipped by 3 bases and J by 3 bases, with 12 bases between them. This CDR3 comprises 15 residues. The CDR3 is CASSQSPGGGNTIYF. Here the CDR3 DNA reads TGTGCCAGCAGCCAGTCGCCCGGCGGTGGAAACACCATATATTTT.

The CDR3 DNA is TGTGCCAGCAGCCAATCACACGGACAGGGGGACTCTGGGGCCAACGTCCTGACTTTC. Translation: CASSQSHGQGDSGANVLTF. This chain connects TRBV5-8 to TRBJ2-6; 10 bases line up with TRBD1. The CDR3 runs 19 residues. Germline-derived CDR1 and CDR2 are SGHTS and YDEGEE. The trim removed 4 bases at V and 0 bases at J, leaving 10 bases unmatched.

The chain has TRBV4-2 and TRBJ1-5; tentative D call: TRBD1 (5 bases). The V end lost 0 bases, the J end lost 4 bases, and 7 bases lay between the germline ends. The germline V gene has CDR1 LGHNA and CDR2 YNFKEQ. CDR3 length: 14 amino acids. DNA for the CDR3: TGTGCCAGCAGCCAAGACAGGGTAAATCAGCCCCAGCATTTT. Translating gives CASSQDRVNQPQHF.

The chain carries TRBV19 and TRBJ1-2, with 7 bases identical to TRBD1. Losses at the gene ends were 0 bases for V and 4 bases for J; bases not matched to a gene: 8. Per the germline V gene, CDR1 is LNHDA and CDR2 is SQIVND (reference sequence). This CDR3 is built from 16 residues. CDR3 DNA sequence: TGTGCCAGTAGTATAGACCACGACAGGGCGACCTATGGCTACACCTTC. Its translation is CASSIDHDRATYGYTF.

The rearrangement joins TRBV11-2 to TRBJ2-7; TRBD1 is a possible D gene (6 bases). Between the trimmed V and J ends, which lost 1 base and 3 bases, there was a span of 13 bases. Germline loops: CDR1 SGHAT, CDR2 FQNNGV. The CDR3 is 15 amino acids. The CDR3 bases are TGTGCCAGCAGCTTAGGGGGGCAGCCAGACTACGAGCAGTACTTC. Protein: CASSLGGQPDYEQYF.

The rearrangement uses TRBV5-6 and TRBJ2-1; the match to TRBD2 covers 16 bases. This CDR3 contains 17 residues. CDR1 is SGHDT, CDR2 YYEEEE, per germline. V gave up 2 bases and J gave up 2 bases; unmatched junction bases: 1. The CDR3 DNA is TGTGCCAGCAGCTTCGGGACTAGCGGGGGGGCCTACAATGAGCAGTTCTTC. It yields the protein CASSFGTSGGAYNEQFF. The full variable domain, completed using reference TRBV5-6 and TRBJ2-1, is DAGVTQSPTHLIKTRGQQVTLRCSPKSGHDTVSWYQQALGQGPQFIFQYYEEEERQRGNFPDRFSGHQFPNYSSELNVNALLLGDSALYLCASSFGTSGGAYNEQFFGPGTRLTVL.

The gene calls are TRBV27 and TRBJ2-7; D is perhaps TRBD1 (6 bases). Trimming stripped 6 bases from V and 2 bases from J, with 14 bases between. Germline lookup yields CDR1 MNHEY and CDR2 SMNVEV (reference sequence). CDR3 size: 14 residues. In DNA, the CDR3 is TGTGCCAGCAGCTCTATCAGGGGAGCCTACGAGCAGTACTTC. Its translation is CASSSIRGAYEQYF.

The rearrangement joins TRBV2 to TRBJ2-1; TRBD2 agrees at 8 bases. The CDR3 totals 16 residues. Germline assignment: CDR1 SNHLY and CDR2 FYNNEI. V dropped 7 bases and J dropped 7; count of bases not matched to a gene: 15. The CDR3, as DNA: TGTGCCAGCATAGCAAGAATTAGCGGGGAACGGAATGAGCAGTTCTTC. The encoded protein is CASIARISGERNEQFF.

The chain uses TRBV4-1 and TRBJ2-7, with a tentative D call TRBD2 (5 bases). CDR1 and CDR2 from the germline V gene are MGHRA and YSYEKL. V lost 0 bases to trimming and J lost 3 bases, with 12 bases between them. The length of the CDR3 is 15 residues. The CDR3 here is CASSQDRGQNYEQYF. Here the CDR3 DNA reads TGCGCCAGCAGCCAAGATCGCGGGCAGAACTACGAGCAGTACTTC.

The CDR3 region has the DNA TGTGCCAGTAGTAGTCAAATGGACAGGGGGCAATATGGCTACACCTTC. This translates into CASSSQMDRGQYGYTF. The chain uses TRBV19 and TRBJ1-2, with 11 bases aligning to TRBD1. CDR3 length equals 16 residues. Germline CDR1 and CDR2: LNHDA and SQIVND (reference sequence). V was clipped by 4 bases and J by 5 bases; unmatched bases: 9.

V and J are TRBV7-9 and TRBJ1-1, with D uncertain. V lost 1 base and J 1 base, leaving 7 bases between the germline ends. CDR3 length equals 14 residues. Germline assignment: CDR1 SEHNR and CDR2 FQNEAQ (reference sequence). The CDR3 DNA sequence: TGTGCCAGCAGCTTAGGTGGGAGGAACACTGAAGCTTTCTTT. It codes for CASSLGGRNTEAFF.

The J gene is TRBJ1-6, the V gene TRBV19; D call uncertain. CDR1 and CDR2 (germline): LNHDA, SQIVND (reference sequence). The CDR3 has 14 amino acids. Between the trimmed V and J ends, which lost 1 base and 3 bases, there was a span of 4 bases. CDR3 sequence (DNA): TGTGCCAGTAGTATAGTCAGCTATAATTCACCCCTCCACTTT. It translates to CASSIVSYNSPLHF.

The CDR3 DNA follows: TGTGCCAGCGCCCTAGGGGCGCCTAGCACAGATACGCAGTATTTT. It codes for CASALGAPSTDTQYF. The chain employs TRBV11-3 and TRBJ2-3; TRBD1 might be the D (5 bases). The CDR3 has 15 amino acids. The V gene's germline CDR1 is SGHNT and CDR2 YENEEA. The ends were cut back, 8 bases at V and 0 bases at J, with 15 bases in the middle.

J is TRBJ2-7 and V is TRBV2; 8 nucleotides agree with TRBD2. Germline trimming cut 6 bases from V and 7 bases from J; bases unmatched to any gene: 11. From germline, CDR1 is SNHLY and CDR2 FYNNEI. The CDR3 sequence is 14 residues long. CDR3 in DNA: TGTGCCAGCAGCGGTAGCGGGGCTTCAAGTGAGCAGTACTTC. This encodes CASSGSGASSEQYF.

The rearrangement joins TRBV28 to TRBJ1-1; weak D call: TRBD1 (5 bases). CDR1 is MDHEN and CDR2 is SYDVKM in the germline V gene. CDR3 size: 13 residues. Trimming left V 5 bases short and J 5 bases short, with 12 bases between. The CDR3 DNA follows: TGTGCCAGCAGTGGGTACGCAGGGACTGAAGCTTTCTTT. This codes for CASSGYAGTEAFF.

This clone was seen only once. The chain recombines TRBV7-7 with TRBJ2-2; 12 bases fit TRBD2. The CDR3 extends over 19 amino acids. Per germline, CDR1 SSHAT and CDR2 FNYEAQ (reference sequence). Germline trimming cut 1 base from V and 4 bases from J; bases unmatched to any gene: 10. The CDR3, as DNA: TGTGCCAGCAGCTTAGGCCCCTCTAGCGGGGGGGCCAGCACCGGGGAGCTGTTTTTT. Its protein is CASSLGPSSGGASTGELFF.

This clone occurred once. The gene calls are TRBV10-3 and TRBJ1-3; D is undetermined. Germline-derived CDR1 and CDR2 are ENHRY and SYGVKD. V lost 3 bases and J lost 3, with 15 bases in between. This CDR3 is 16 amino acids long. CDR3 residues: CAISDGGRLNGNTIYF. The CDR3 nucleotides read TGTGCCATCAGTGACGGCGGCAGACTAAATGGAAACACCATATATTTT.

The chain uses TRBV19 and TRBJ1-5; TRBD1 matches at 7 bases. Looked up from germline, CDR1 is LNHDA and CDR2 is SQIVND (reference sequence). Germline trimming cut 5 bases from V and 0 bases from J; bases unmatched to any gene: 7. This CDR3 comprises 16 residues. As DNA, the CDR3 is TGTGCCAGTAGTCCAGACAGGGTCGGTAGCAATCAGCCCCAGCATTTT. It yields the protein CASSPDRVGSNQPQHF.

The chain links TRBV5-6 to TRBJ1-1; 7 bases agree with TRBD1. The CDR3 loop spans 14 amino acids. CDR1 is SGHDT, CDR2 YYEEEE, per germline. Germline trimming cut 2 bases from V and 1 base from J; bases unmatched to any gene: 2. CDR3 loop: CASSFDRANTEAFF. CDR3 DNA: TGTGCCAGCAGCTTTGACAGGGCGAACACTGAAGCTTTCTTT.

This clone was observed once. The CDR3 nucleotides are TGTGCCAGCAGCTTAGTCACAGGGGTAGTTCCACTAGCCAAAAACATTCAGTACTTC. Its protein product is CASSLVTGVVPLAKNIQYF. V gene TRBV11-2 combines with J gene TRBJ2-4; 7 bases align to TRBD1. The V gene's germline CDR1 is SGHAT and CDR2 FQNNGV. J lost 0 bases, V lost 1 base, and 12 bases had no gene match. The CDR3 is 19 amino acids.

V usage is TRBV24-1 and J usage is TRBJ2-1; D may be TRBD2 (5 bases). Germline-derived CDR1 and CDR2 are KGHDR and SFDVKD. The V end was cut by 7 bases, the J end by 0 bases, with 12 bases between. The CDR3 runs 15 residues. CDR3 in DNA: TGTGCCACCAGCGGAGGTACGCTCTCCTACAATGAGCAGTTCTTC. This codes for CATSGGTLSYNEQFF.

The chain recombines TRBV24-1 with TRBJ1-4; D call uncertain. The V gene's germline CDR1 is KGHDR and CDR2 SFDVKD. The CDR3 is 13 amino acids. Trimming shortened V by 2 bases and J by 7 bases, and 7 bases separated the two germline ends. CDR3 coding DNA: TGTGCCACCAGTGATTCCCACATTGAAAAACTGTTTTTT. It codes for CATSDSHIEKLFF.

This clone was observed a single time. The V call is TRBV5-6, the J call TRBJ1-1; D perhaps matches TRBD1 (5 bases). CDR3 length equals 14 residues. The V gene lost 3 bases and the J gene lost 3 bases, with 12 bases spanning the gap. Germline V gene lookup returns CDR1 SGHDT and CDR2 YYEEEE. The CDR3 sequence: CASSYAGRDTEAFF. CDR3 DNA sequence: TGTGCCAGCAGCTACGCAGGGCGAGACACTGAAGCTTTCTTT.

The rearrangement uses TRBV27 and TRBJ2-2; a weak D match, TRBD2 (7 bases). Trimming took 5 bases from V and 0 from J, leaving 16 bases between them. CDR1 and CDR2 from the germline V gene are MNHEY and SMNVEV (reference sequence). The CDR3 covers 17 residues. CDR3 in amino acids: CASSAGAERANTGELFF. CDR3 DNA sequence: TGTGCCAGCAGTGCGGGGGCGGAAAGAGCGAACACCGGGGAGCTGTTTTTT.

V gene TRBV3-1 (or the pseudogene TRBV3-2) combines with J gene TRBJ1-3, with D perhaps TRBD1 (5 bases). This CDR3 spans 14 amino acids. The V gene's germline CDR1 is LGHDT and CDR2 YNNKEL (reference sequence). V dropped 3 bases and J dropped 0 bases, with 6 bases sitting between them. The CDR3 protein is CASSHTGSGNTIYF. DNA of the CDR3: TGTGCCAGCAGCCACACAGGCTCTGGAAACACCATATATTTT.

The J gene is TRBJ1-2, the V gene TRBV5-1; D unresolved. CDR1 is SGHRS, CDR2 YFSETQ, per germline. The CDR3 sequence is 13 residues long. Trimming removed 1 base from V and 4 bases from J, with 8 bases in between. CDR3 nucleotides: TGCGCCAGCAGCTTGCGGATAGCCTATGGCTACACCTTC. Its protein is CASSLRIAYGYTF.

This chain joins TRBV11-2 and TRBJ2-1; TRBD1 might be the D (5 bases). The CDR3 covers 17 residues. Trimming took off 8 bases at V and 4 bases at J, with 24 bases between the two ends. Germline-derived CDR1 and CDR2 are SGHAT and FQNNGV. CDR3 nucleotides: TGTGCCAGCGGTTCAAGTTGGGGCCACCAAAAATACAATGAGCAGTTCTTC. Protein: CASGSSWGHQKYNEQFF.

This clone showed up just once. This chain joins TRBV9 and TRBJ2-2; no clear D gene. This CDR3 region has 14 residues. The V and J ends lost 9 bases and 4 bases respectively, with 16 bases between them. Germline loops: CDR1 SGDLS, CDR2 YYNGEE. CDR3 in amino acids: CATTSISSTGELFF. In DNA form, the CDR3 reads TGTGCCACCACTTCCATTTCTTCCACCGGGGAGCTGTTTTTT.